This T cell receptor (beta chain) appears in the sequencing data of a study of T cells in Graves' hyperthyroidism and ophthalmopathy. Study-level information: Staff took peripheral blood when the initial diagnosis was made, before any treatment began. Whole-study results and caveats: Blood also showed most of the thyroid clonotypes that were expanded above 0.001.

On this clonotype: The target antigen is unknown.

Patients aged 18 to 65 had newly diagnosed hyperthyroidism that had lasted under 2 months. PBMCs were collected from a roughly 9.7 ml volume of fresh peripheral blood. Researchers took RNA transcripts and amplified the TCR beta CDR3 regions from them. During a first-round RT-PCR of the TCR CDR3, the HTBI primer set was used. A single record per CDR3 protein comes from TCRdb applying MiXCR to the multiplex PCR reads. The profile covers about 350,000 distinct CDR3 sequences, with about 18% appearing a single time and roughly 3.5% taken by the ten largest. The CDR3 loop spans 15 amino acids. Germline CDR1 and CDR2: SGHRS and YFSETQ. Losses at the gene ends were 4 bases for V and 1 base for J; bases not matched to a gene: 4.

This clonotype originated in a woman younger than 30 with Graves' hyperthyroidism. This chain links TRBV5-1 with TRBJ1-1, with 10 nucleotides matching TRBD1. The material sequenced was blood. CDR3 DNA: TGCGCCAGCAGCGGGGACAGGGGACAGAACACTGAAGCTTTCTTT. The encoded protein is CASSGDRGQNTEAFF.